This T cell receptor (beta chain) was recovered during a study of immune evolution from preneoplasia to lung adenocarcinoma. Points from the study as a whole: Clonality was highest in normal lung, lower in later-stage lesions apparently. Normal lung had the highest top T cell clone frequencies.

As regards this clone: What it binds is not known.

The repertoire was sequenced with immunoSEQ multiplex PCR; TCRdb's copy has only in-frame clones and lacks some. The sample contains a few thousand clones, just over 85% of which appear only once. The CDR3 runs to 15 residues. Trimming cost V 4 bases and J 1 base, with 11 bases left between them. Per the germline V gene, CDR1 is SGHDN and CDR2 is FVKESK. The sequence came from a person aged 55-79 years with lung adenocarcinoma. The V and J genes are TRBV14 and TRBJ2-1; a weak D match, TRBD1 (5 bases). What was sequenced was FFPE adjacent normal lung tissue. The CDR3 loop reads CASSLWTHSYNEQFF. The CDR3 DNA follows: TGTGCCAGCAGCCTTTGGACACATTCCTACAATGAGCAGTTCTTC.